Below are 25 T cell receptor beta chains sequenced from a single sample in a study of shared clonotypes between healthy human individuals. Positively selected for CCR7, the CD45RO-negative cells used as naive CD8 cells excluded terminally differentiated effector memory CD45RA+ cells. Measured with immunoSEQ multiplex PCR; TCRdb has only the in-frame clones, and not every one. The sample comprises around 2.1 million clones, roughly 91% of which are singletons, and more than 1.5% rests with the top ten. The sequencing sample was made of naive CD8+ T cells from PBMCs. The receptors shown here come from a man aged 18 to 30 in good health. Some clones in this sample may be carry-over from other donors' samples.

The V call is TRBV27, the J call TRBJ2-7; 12 positions match TRBD2. Germline lookup yields CDR1 MNHEY and CDR2 SMNVEV (reference sequence). The CDR3 has 16 amino acids. Germline trimming cut 7 bases from V and 2 bases from J; bases unmatched to any gene: 9. The CDR3: CASNPRTSGAPYEQYF. The CDR3 nucleotides read TGTGCCAGCAACCCACGGACTAGCGGGGCTCCCTACGAGCAGTACTTC.

The rearrangement uses TRBV7-8 and TRBJ2-7; TRBD2 matches at 10 bases. Germline lookup yields CDR1 SGHVS and CDR2 FQNEAQ. V shed 7 bases, J shed 0 bases, and the junction held 6 bases outside the gene matches. This CDR3 region has 15 residues. The CDR3 spells CASTILAGNSYEQYF. In DNA form, the CDR3 reads TGTGCCAGCACTATACTAGCGGGGAACTCCTACGAGCAGTACTTC.

This clone showed up just once. The chain recombines TRBV10-2 with TRBJ1-2; D is unresolved. This CDR3 is built from 17 residues. Germline values: CDR1 WSHSY, CDR2 SAAADI. V was clipped by 3 bases and J by 7 bases, with 24 bases between them. The CDR3 sequence is CASSETVGGQVPPGYTF. CDR3 nucleotides: TGCGCCAGCAGTGAAACTGTCGGTGGGCAGGTCCCTCCTGGCTACACCTTC.

The chain uses TRBV4-3 and TRBJ2-5; possibly TRBD1 for D (6 bases). V lost 6 bases and J lost 9, with 23 bases in between. The CDR3 has 15 amino acids. Germline V CDR1 and CDR2: LGHNA, YSLEER. CDR3 region: CASRSNLGQFEPQYF. In DNA, the CDR3 is TGCGCCAGCAGATCCAACCTCGGACAGTTCGAACCCCAGTACTTC.

The V call is TRBV9, the J call TRBJ2-1; 13 bases are shared with TRBD2. Germline loops: CDR1 SGDLS, CDR2 YYNGEE. This CDR3 has 16 amino acids. The trim removed 4 bases at V and 8 bases at J, leaving 9 bases unmatched. The CDR3 here is CASSLRTSGRLDEQFF. CDR3 nucleotides: TGTGCCAGCAGCCTTCGGACTAGCGGGAGACTCGATGAGCAGTTCTTC.

V is TRBV21-1 and J is TRBJ2-7; TRBD2 reflects the table's D call only, with no check against the DNA. TRBV21-1 is termed a pseudogene. The CDR3 sequence is 15 residues long. CDR3 coding DNA: TGTGCCAGCAGCAAGCAACAGGGAGGGTTCGACGAGCAGTACTTC. Protein: CASSKQQGGFDEQYF.

The sample holds one count of this clone. The rearrangement uses TRBV7-9 and TRBJ2-5; possibly TRBD1 for D (5 bases). The CDR3 is made up of 12 amino acids. CDR1 is SEHNR and CDR2 is FQNEAQ in the germline V gene (reference sequence). V was shortened by 8 bases and J by 2 bases, with 9 bases between the two germline ends. The CDR3 region has the DNA TGTGCCAGCCAAGCAGGGCAAGAGACCCAGTACTTC. It specifies CASQAGQETQYF.

The CDR3 nucleotides are TGTGCCAGCAGCGCCGCACTAGCGGGAGCGTCAGATACGCAGTATTTT. This translates into CASSAALAGASDTQYF. J is TRBJ2-3 and V is TRBV9; 11 bases line up with TRBD2. Trimming removed 3 bases from V and 4 bases from J; junction bases left unmatched: 7. This CDR3 has 16 residues. The germline gives CDR1 SGDLS, CDR2 YYNGEE. The complete variable domain, with remaining parts taken from reference TRBV9 and TRBJ2-3, reads DSGVTQTPKHLITATGQRVTLRCSPRSGDLSVYWYQQSLDQGLQFLIQYYNGEERAKGNILERFSAQQFPDLHSELNLSSLELGDSALYFCASSAALAGASDTQYFGPGTRLTVL.

This chain connects TRBV27 to TRBJ2-1; D is perhaps TRBD2 (6 bases). Trimming took off 5 bases at V and 4 bases at J, with 21 bases between the two ends. The CDR3 is made up of 17 amino acids. The V gene's germline CDR1 is MNHEY and CDR2 SMNVEV (reference sequence). CDR3: CASSPEKGRGTYNEQFF. The CDR3 DNA reads as TGTGCCAGCAGTCCCGAGAAGGGCCGCGGGACGTACAATGAGCAGTTCTTC.

The chain uses TRBV7-3 and TRBJ1-1; 7 bases agree with TRBD1. CDR3 size: 21 residues. Germline loops: CDR1 SGHTA, CDR2 FQGTGA. V gave up 5 bases and J gave up 1 base; unmatched junction bases: 25. The CDR3 bases are TGTGCCAGCAGCCCATTAAGGGGCTTACAGGGGCTACCTAAAAGGAACACTGAAGCTTTCTTT. Protein product: CASSPLRGLQGLPKRNTEAFF.

This clone occurred once. V gene TRBV4-1 combines with J gene TRBJ2-2; D not certain. Germline V gene sequence: CDR1 MGHRA, CDR2 YSYEKL. V lost 5 bases and J lost 5, with 6 bases in between. CDR3 length: 12 residues. DNA of the CDR3: TGCGCCAGCAGCTATCAAACCGGGGAGCTGTTTTTT. This translates into CASSYQTGELFF.

The chain uses TRBV7-9 and TRBJ2-7; possibly TRBD1 for D (6 bases). V lost 1 base and J lost 5, with 21 bases in between. Germline lookup yields CDR1 SEHNR and CDR2 FQNEAQ (reference sequence). The CDR3 spans 17 residues. The CDR3 spells CASSLVGQKRGYDEQYF. CDR3 coding DNA: TGTGCCAGCAGCTTAGTGGGCCAGAAGAGGGGGTACGACGAGCAGTACTTC.

The chain links TRBV19 to TRBJ1-5; 8 bases are shared with TRBD1. V shed 7 bases and J 5 bases; nucleotides not matched to a gene: 7. The CDR3 spans 14 residues. Germline lookup yields CDR1 LNHDA and CDR2 SQIVND (reference sequence). CDR3 loop: CASKGQGWYQPQHF. CDR3 DNA sequence: TGTGCCAGTAAAGGACAGGGTTGGTATCAGCCCCAGCATTTT.

This clone has a single count. The rearrangement links TRBV14 to TRBJ1-3, with TRBD1 as a possible D gene (5 bases). The CDR3 runs 16 residues. Trimming took off 0 bases at V and 0 bases at J, with 9 bases between the two ends. CDR1 is SGHDN and CDR2 is FVKESK in the germline V gene. Written as DNA, the CDR3 is TGTGCCAGCAGCCAAGAGGGGCGGATCTCTGGAAACACCATATATTTT. Amino acids: CASSQEGRISGNTIYF.

V is TRBV9 and J is TRBJ2-1; D call uncertain. The CDR3 spans 16 residues. CDR1 and CDR2 from the germline V gene are SGDLS and YYNGEE. Trimming cost V 0 bases and J 2 bases, with 12 bases left between them. This chain's CDR3 is CASSVGPAAAYNEQFF. In DNA, the CDR3 is TGTGCCAGCAGCGTAGGCCCGGCGGCGGCCTACAATGAGCAGTTCTTC.

The V and J genes are TRBV15 and TRBJ2-7; 9 bases line up with TRBD1. V was pared by 8 bases and J by 4 bases, with 15 bases of the junction left unmatched. CDR1 and CDR2 (germline): LNHNV, YYDKDF (reference sequence). CDR3 length equals 16 residues. CDR3 sequence (DNA): TGTGCCACCCGGGGGGTACCGGGACAGGGTGATTACGAGCAGTACTTC. The encoded protein is CATRGVPGQGDYEQYF.

V is TRBV9 and J is TRBJ1-2; a weak D match, TRBD1 (6 bases). The CDR3 consists of 13 residues. Germline V CDR1 and CDR2: SGDLS, YYNGEE. With 0 bases removed from V and 7 bases from J, the gap between germline ends came to 10 bases. The DNA of the CDR3 is TGTGCCAGCAGCGTAGTGGGGGGCTTTGGCTACACCTTC. Translation gives CASSVVGGFGYTF.

The chain recombines TRBV7-3 with TRBJ2-3; no clear D gene. The CDR3 is 13 residues long. V was pared by 5 bases and J by 2 bases, with 8 bases between. Germline CDR1 reads SGHTA; CDR2 reads FQGTGA. The CDR3, as DNA: TGTGCCAGCAGCCCCCTGTACACAGATACGCAGTATTTT. It is translated as CASSPLYTDTQYF. The variable domain in full, completed from reference TRBV7-3 and TRBJ2-3, reads GAGVSQTPSNKVTEKGKYVELRCDPISGHTALYWYRQSLGQGPEFLIYFQGTGAADDSGLPNDRFFAVRPEGSVSTLKIQRTERGDSAVYLCASSPLYTDTQYFGPGTRLTVL.

This clone was recorded once. The gene calls are TRBV15 and TRBJ1-1; D gene uncertain. CDR1 and CDR2 from the germline V gene are LNHNV and YYDKDF (reference sequence). The CDR3 sequence is 14 residues long. The V gene lost 1 base and the J gene lost 0 bases, with 6 bases spanning the gap. CDR3 sequence: CATSRGRMNTEAFF. CDR3 bases: TGTGCCACCAGCAGAGGTCGAATGAACACTGAAGCTTTCTTT.

This chain links TRBV27 with TRBJ2-3, with D hard to call. Per the germline V gene, CDR1 is MNHEY and CDR2 is SMNVEV (reference sequence). The V end was cut by 2 bases, the J end by 3 bases, with 6 bases between. The CDR3 contains 13 residues. CDR3 region: CASSLPSTDTQYF. In nucleotides, the CDR3 is TGTGCCAGCAGTTTACCGTCGACAGATACGCAGTATTTT.

The chain combines TRBV5-1 with TRBJ1-1, with TRBD1 as a possible D gene (6 bases). Germline V gene lookup returns CDR1 SGHRS and CDR2 YFSETQ. The V end lost 1 base, the J end lost 4 bases, and 20 bases lay between the germline ends. This CDR3 contains 17 residues. CDR3 bases: TGCGCCAGCAGCTTGATTACAGGGTTGGGTCCTGCCACTGAAGCTTTCTTT. This sequence encodes CASSLITGLGPATEAFF.

The chain links TRBV6-4 to TRBJ1-2; D might be TRBD1 (5 bases). The CDR3 consists of 13 residues. V gave up 2 bases and J gave up 7 bases, with 11 bases separating them. CDR1 is MRHNA and CDR2 is SNTAGT in the germline V gene. CDR3 amino acids: CASSDEGHTGYTF. The CDR3 bases are TGTGCCAGCAGTGACGAGGGGCATACTGGCTACACCTTC.

This chain uses TRBV19 with TRBJ2-7; 7 bases fit TRBD1. Losses at the gene ends were 4 bases for V and 2 bases for J; bases not matched to a gene: 8. CDR1 LNHDA and CDR2 SQIVND come from the germline V gene (reference sequence). This CDR3 comprises 15 residues. The CDR3 DNA reads TGTGCCAGTAGTAGTTCAGGGGGACCTACCTACGAGCAGTACTTC. Translation: CASSSSGGPTYEQYF.

With respect to this clone: The sample has other DNA sequences that encode this CDR3 too. The chain joins TRBV27 to TRBJ2-7; 8 nucleotides match TRBD2. Trimming removed 3 bases from V and 4 bases from J; junction bases left unmatched: 5. Germline V lookup: CDR1 MNHEY, CDR2 SMNVEV (reference sequence). CDR3 length: 14 amino acids. As DNA, the CDR3 is TGTGCCAGCAGTTTCTCAGGGACTAGTTACGAGCAGTACTTC. Protein product: CASSFSGTSYEQYF.

For this clone: Other DNA sequences in this sample translate to the same CDR3. The chain is built from TRBV7-6 and TRBJ2-1; 10 positions match TRBD1. CDR3 length: 16 residues. Trimming took 1 base from V and 4 from J; bases not matched to a gene: 4. Germline V gives CDR1 SGHVS, CDR2 FNYEAQ. CDR3 bases: TGTGCCAGCAGCTTAGAGTGGGACAGGGGTTACAATGAGCAGTTCTTC. Its translation is CASSLEWDRGYNEQFF. Full variable domain (remainder filled in from reference TRBV7-6 and TRBJ2-1): GAGVSQSPRYKVTKRGQDVALRCDPISGHVSLYWYRQALGQGPEFLTYFNYEAQQDKSGLPNDRFSAERPEGSISTLTIQRTEQRDSAMYRCASSLEWDRGYNEQFFGPGTRLTVL.